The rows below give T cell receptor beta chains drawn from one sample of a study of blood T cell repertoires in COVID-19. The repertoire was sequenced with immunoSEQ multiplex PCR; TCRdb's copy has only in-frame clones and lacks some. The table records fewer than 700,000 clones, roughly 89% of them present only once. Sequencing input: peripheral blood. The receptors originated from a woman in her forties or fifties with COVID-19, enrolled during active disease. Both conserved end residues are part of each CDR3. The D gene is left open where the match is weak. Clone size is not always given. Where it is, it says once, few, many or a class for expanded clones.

CDR3nt: TGTGCCAGCAGCGTGGACTTGAGCGGGGAGCTGTTTTTT; CDR3aa: CASSVDLSGELFF; d_gene: .; j_gene: TRBJ2-2; v_gene: TRBV5-6; abundance: .
CDR3nt: TGCAGCGTTAAGGACAGGGGGAACACTGAAGCTTTCTTT; CDR3aa: CSVKDRGNTEAFF; d_gene: TRBD1; j_gene: TRBJ1-1; v_gene: TRBV29-1; abundance: once
CDR3nt: TGCGCCAGCAGCCAAGCCCCCGGTAACAGGGGGAACTATGGCTACACCTTC; CDR3aa: CASSQAPGNRGNYGYTF; d_gene: TRBD1; j_gene: TRBJ1-2; v_gene: TRBV4-1; abundance: .
CDR3nt: TGTGCCTGGAGCCCTCGGGATGAGCAGTTCTTC; CDR3aa: CAWSPRDEQFF; d_gene: .; j_gene: TRBJ2-1; v_gene: TRBV30; abundance: .
CDR3nt: TGTGCCAGCAGTCCGCTAGGACTAGCGGTTAATGAGCAGTTCTTC; CDR3aa: CASSPLGLAVNEQFF; d_gene: TRBD2; j_gene: TRBJ2-1; v_gene: TRBV6-5; abundance: .
CDR3nt: TGTGCCACCAGCAGAGGACGGCTAGGCGCTGAAGCTTTCTTT; CDR3aa: CATSRGRLGAEAFF; d_gene: .; j_gene: TRBJ1-1; v_gene: TRBV15; abundance: .
CDR3nt: TGTGCCAGCTCACCGGGGCTGAACACTGAAGCTTTCTTT; CDR3aa: CASSPGLNTEAFF; d_gene: .; j_gene: TRBJ1-1; v_gene: TRBV18; abundance: once
CDR3nt: TGTGCCAGCAGCAAACAGTCAGGGGGCTCTGGAAACACCATATATTTT; CDR3aa: CASSKQSGGSGNTIYF; d_gene: TRBD1; j_gene: TRBJ1-3; v_gene: TRBV7-2; abundance: .
CDR3nt: TGTGCCAGCAGCTTAGATTTGGTGGACAGGGGTAATTCACCCCTCCACTTT; CDR3aa: CASSLDLVDRGNSPLHF; d_gene: TRBD1; j_gene: TRBJ1-6; v_gene: TRBV7-2; abundance: few
CDR3nt: TGTGCCATCAGCGAAGACAGGACCTATGGCTACACCTTC; CDR3aa: CAISEDRTYGYTF; d_gene: .; j_gene: TRBJ1-2; v_gene: TRBV10-3; abundance: .
CDR3nt: TGTGCCAGCAGTCCGGTTCGAAATTCACCCCTCCACTTT; CDR3aa: CASSPVRNSPLHF; d_gene: .; j_gene: TRBJ1-6; v_gene: TRBV12-3/TRBV12-4; abundance: .
CDR3nt: TGTGCCAGCAGCTTACGAGGGAGGAACACCGGGGAGCTGTTTTTT; CDR3aa: CASSLRGRNTGELFF; d_gene: .; j_gene: TRBJ2-2; v_gene: TRBV11-2; abundance: few
CDR3nt: TGTGCCGTCTGGGGGGAGGCTGAAGCTTTCTTT; CDR3aa: CAVWGEAEAFF; d_gene: .; j_gene: TRBJ1-1; v_gene: TRBV2; abundance: .
CDR3nt: TGTGCCAGCCAGGGGGACACTGAAGCTTTCTTT; CDR3aa: CASQGDTEAFF; d_gene: TRBD1; j_gene: TRBJ1-1; v_gene: TRBV12-3/TRBV12-4; abundance: .
CDR3nt: TGCGCCAGCAGAGGGACAGGGGGCGGCCGGGAGCTGTTTTTT; CDR3aa: CASRGTGGGRELFF; d_gene: TRBD1; j_gene: TRBJ2-2; v_gene: TRBV5-1; abundance: once
CDR3nt: TGTGCCAGCGACACCATAGGGACAGGTAAAGCTTTCTTT; CDR3aa: CASDTIGTGKAFF; d_gene: TRBD1; j_gene: TRBJ1-1; v_gene: TRBV6-5; abundance: .
CDR3nt: TGTGCCAGCACGCGAGGGGACAGGGGATACAATCAGCCCCAGCATTTT; CDR3aa: CASTRGDRGYNQPQHF; d_gene: TRBD1; j_gene: TRBJ1-5; v_gene: TRBV28; abundance: .
CDR3nt: TGTGCCAGCTCCACAGGGGAGAGCACAGATACGCAGTATTTT; CDR3aa: CASSTGESTDTQYF; d_gene: TRBD1; j_gene: TRBJ2-3; v_gene: TRBV5-4; abundance: .
CDR3nt: TGTGCCAGCAGTACCCAGGGATCCAACTACAATGAGCAGTTCTTC; CDR3aa: CASSTQGSNYNEQFF; d_gene: .; j_gene: TRBJ2-1; v_gene: TRBV6-5; abundance: .
CDR3nt: TGTGCCAGCAGCCCAGACTTGAATCAGCCCCAGCATTTT; CDR3aa: CASSPDLNQPQHF; d_gene: .; j_gene: TRBJ1-5; v_gene: TRBV7-8; abundance: .
CDR3nt: TGTGCCAGTTGGGTAGGCAGGGCCAACTATGGCTACACCTTC; CDR3aa: CASWVGRANYGYTF; d_gene: .; j_gene: TRBJ1-2; v_gene: TRBV28; abundance: .
CDR3nt: TGTGCCAGCAGCCAACAGGGTTTTGCTAATGAAAAACTGTTTTTT; CDR3aa: CASSQQGFANEKLFF; d_gene: .; j_gene: TRBJ1-4; v_gene: TRBV16; abundance: .
CDR3nt: TGTGCCAGCAGCTTTTTCGACAGGGGTGGCTACACCTTC; CDR3aa: CASSFFDRGGYTF; d_gene: TRBD1; j_gene: TRBJ1-2; v_gene: TRBV7-2; abundance: .
CDR3nt: TGTGCAAGTCGCTTAGCGACCCGGACAGGGAAGGATAACACTGAAGCTTTCTTT; CDR3aa: CASRLATRTGKDNTEAFF; d_gene: .; j_gene: TRBJ1-1; v_gene: TRBV12-2; abundance: .
CDR3nt: TGTGCCAGCAGCTTGGCTCCGCGGGAAGCGGGCTACACCTTC; CDR3aa: CASSLAPREAGYTF; d_gene: .; j_gene: TRBJ1-2; v_gene: TRBV5-6; abundance: .
CDR3nt: TGTGCCAGCTCACCGGGTCAGGTTGGCTACGAGCAGTACTTC; CDR3aa: CASSPGQVGYEQYF; d_gene: .; j_gene: TRBJ2-7; v_gene: TRBV18; abundance: .
CDR3nt: TGTGCCTGGAGTGCCCCATTTATTCGACAGGGCCCGAATTCACCCCTCCACTTT; CDR3aa: CAWSAPFIRQGPNSPLHF; d_gene: TRBD1; j_gene: TRBJ1-6; v_gene: TRBV30; abundance: .
CDR3nt: TGTGCCAGCAGCTTAGAGGGGACAGGGTCACTAGATACGCAGTATTTT; CDR3aa: CASSLEGTGSLDTQYF; d_gene: TRBD1; j_gene: TRBJ2-3; v_gene: TRBV7-7; abundance: .
CDR3nt: TGCGCCAGCAGCTCAGCAGGGAACGGACCCCTCCACTTT; CDR3aa: CASSSAGNGPLHF; d_gene: .; j_gene: TRBJ1-6; v_gene: TRBV5-1; abundance: .
CDR3nt: TGTGCCAGTAAGCAGGGGGCAATGGCTAATGAAAAACTGTTTTTT; CDR3aa: CASKQGAMANEKLFF; d_gene: TRBD1; j_gene: TRBJ1-4; v_gene: TRBV6-6; abundance: .
CDR3nt: TGTGCCAGCAGCCCGAGCGGGGGGGCCAGGTTGCAAGAGACCCAGTACTTC; CDR3aa: CASSPSGGARLQETQYF; d_gene: TRBD2; j_gene: TRBJ2-5; v_gene: TRBV7-8; abundance: .
CDR3nt: TGTGCCAGCAGCTTTTGGGACAGGGGGCCTGGATCACCCCTCCACTTT; CDR3aa: CASSFWDRGPGSPLHF; d_gene: TRBD1; j_gene: TRBJ1-6; v_gene: TRBV5-6; abundance: .
CDR3nt: TGTGCCAGCAGCTCCAGCCGGGGGGGTTCGGGAGATACGCAGTATTTT; CDR3aa: CASSSSRGGSGDTQYF; d_gene: TRBD2; j_gene: TRBJ2-3; v_gene: TRBV9; abundance: .
CDR3nt: TGTGCCAGCACCCCAACCGGGACATCCTACGAGCAGTACTTC; CDR3aa: CASTPTGTSYEQYF; d_gene: .; j_gene: TRBJ2-7; v_gene: TRBV21-1; abundance: .
CDR3nt: TGTGCCACCAGCCAAGGCCGAGCGGGGACTGAAGCTTTCTTT; CDR3aa: CATSQGRAGTEAFF; d_gene: .; j_gene: TRBJ1-1; v_gene: TRBV15; abundance: .
CDR3nt: TGTGCCTCTGCGGGACAGCGATACAATGAGCAGTTCTTC; CDR3aa: CASAGQRYNEQFF; d_gene: .; j_gene: TRBJ2-1; v_gene: TRBV30; abundance: .
CDR3nt: TGTGCCAGCAGCTTTGGGGGCCGGGGAACTGAAGCTTTCTTT; CDR3aa: CASSFGGRGTEAFF; d_gene: .; j_gene: TRBJ1-1; v_gene: TRBV13; abundance: .
CDR3nt: TGTGCCAGCAGCTCCGACGGGGGGCGAAGGGACACCATATATTTT; CDR3aa: CASSSDGGRRDTIYF; d_gene: .; j_gene: TRBJ1-3; v_gene: TRBV13; abundance: once
CDR3nt: TGTGCCAGCAGCCTTCAGGGGGCGGACACTGAAGCTTTCTTT; CDR3aa: CASSLQGADTEAFF; d_gene: TRBD1; j_gene: TRBJ1-1; v_gene: TRBV3-1/TRBV3-2; abundance: .
CDR3nt: TGTGCCAGCAGTTACGTCGGGACAGGCACCGGGGAGCTGTTTTTT; CDR3aa: CASSYVGTGTGELFF; d_gene: TRBD1; j_gene: TRBJ2-2; v_gene: TRBV6-5; abundance: .
CDR3nt: TGTGCCAGCAGCGTAACAGGGTACGAGCAGTACTTC; CDR3aa: CASSVTGYEQYF; d_gene: .; j_gene: TRBJ2-7; v_gene: TRBV11-1; abundance: .
CDR3nt: TGTGCCAGCAGCTTTATGAATGAGCAGTTCTTC; CDR3aa: CASSFMNEQFF; d_gene: .; j_gene: TRBJ2-1; v_gene: TRBV11-2; abundance: .
CDR3nt: TGCAGCGTTGATTCCGCGGGGGGTTACAATGAGCAGTTCTTC; CDR3aa: CSVDSAGGYNEQFF; d_gene: TRBD2; j_gene: TRBJ2-1; v_gene: TRBV29-1; abundance: .
CDR3nt: TGTGCCAGCAGTCAGTCCAGGAATCAGCCCCAGCATTTT; CDR3aa: CASSQSRNQPQHF; d_gene: .; j_gene: TRBJ1-5; v_gene: TRBV12-3/TRBV12-4; abundance: .
CDR3nt: TGTGCCAGCAGGTTCGGGGGACCGAATGAAAAACTGTTTTTT; CDR3aa: CASRFGGPNEKLFF; d_gene: .; j_gene: TRBJ1-4; v_gene: TRBV7-9; abundance: .
CDR3nt: TGTGCCAGCAGCATCCAGGGGTGGGAGCAGTTCTTC; CDR3aa: CASSIQGWEQFF; d_gene: .; j_gene: TRBJ2-1; v_gene: TRBV2; abundance: .
CDR3nt: TGTGCCAGCAGCCCCACGGACAGGGCCTACAATGAGCAGTTCTTC; CDR3aa: CASSPTDRAYNEQFF; d_gene: TRBD1; j_gene: TRBJ2-1; v_gene: TRBV9; abundance: .
CDR3nt: TGTGCCAGCACTCCAGGACAGAGTCCTTACGGCTACACCTTC; CDR3aa: CASTPGQSPYGYTF; d_gene: .; j_gene: TRBJ1-2; v_gene: TRBV6-5; abundance: once
CDR3nt: TGTGCCTGGAGTTGGCGGTCGAACACTGAAGCTTTCTTT; CDR3aa: CAWSWRSNTEAFF; d_gene: .; j_gene: TRBJ1-1; v_gene: TRBV30; abundance: .
CDR3nt: TGTGCCATCGTTGCTGACAAATGGCAGGGGAACACTGAAGCTTTCTTT; CDR3aa: CAIVADKWQGNTEAFF; d_gene: .; j_gene: TRBJ1-1; v_gene: TRBV10-3; abundance: once
CDR3nt: TGCAGTGCAGAATACAAATTTGAAGCTTTCTTT; CDR3aa: CSAEYKFEAFF; d_gene: .; j_gene: TRBJ1-1; v_gene: TRBV20-1; abundance: .
CDR3nt: TGTGCCAGCAGTCACTGGACAGGGTATAAGGGCACTGAAGCTTTCTTT; CDR3aa: CASSHWTGYKGTEAFF; d_gene: TRBD1; j_gene: TRBJ1-1; v_gene: TRBV27; abundance: .
CDR3nt: TGTGCCAGCAGCGCCCCCCTCCGGGGCTCCTACGAGCAGTACTTC; CDR3aa: CASSAPLRGSYEQYF; d_gene: .; j_gene: TRBJ2-7; v_gene: TRBV6-5; abundance: .